Shown below are 21 T cell receptor beta chains from a single sample sequenced in a study of OX40 agonist ivuxolimab in advanced cancers. Clones were read by immunoSEQ multiplex PCR, and TCRdb kept only the in-frame ones, dropping some. Of more than 50,000 clones in the sample, just over 90% were seen once. The starting material was CD4+ or CD8+ T cells sorted from blood, obtained in a trial of the OX40 agonist ivuxolimab. All receptors derive from an adult with an advanced solid tumor such as melanoma, head and neck, liver or kidney cancer.

This clone has only one observation. The V gene is TRBV28, the J gene TRBJ2-7; weak D call: TRBD2 (6 bases). There are 12 residues in the CDR3. Germline CDR1 MDHEN, CDR2 SYDVKM. The V gene lost 8 bases and the J gene lost 0 bases, with 8 bases spanning the gap. The CDR3: CASGTYSYEQYF. The CDR3 nucleotides are TGTGCCAGCGGGACTTACTCCTACGAGCAGTACTTC. The variable domain in full, completed from reference TRBV28 and TRBJ2-7, reads DVKVTQSSRYLVKRTGEKVFLECVQDMDHENMFWYRQDPGLGLRLIYFSYDVKMKEKGDIPEGYSVSREKKERFSLILESASTNQTSMYLCASGTYSYEQYFGPGTRLTVT.

This chain connects TRBV14 to TRBJ2-3; TRBD1 aligns across 8 bases. CDR1 and CDR2 (germline): SGHDN, FVKESK. The length of the CDR3 is 16 residues. The trim removed 4 bases at V and 5 bases at J, leaving 11 bases unmatched. This CDR3 is CASSRTGGGFGDTQYF. For the CDR3, the DNA is TGTGCCAGCAGCCGAACAGGGGGTGGATTTGGAGATACGCAGTATTTT.

The chain uses TRBV20-1 and TRBJ1-2; D gene uncertain. V lost 5 bases and J 3 bases, leaving 7 bases between the germline ends. The CDR3 extends over 11 amino acids. Germline assignment: CDR1 DFQATT and CDR2 SNEGSKA (reference sequence). The CDR3: CSAGLDYGYTF. DNA for the CDR3: TGCAGTGCTGGGTTGGACTATGGCTACACCTTC.

This clone was seen a single time. The V gene is TRBV10-3, the J gene TRBJ2-6, with no clear D. The CDR3 has 15 amino acids. V was trimmed by 4 bases and J by 0 bases, leaving 7 bases between them. The germline V gene encodes CDR1 ENHRY and CDR2 SYGVKD. This CDR3 is CAISGRNSGANVLTF. CDR3 sequence (DNA): TGTGCCATCAGTGGACGGAACTCTGGGGCCAACGTCCTGACTTTC.

The rearrangement links TRBV7-9 to TRBJ1-1; the D is unclear. V was shortened by 1 base and J by 2 bases, with 5 bases between the two germline ends. Germline CDR1 SEHNR, CDR2 FQNEAQ (reference sequence). The CDR3 covers 13 residues. In DNA form, the CDR3 reads TGTGCCAGCAGCTTAGAACATAACACTGAAGCTTTCTTT. Amino acids: CASSLEHNTEAFF.

The table lists this clone with a count of one. The gene calls are TRBV18 and TRBJ2-2; D ambiguous. CDR1 KGHSH and CDR2 LQKENI come from the germline V gene. V dropped 5 bases and J dropped 5 bases, with 9 bases sitting between them. This CDR3 contains 13 residues. The DNA of the CDR3 is TGTGCCAGCTCATCCCTAGAGACCGGGGAGCTGTTTTTT. Amino acid sequence: CASSSLETGELFF.

The sample holds a few counts of this clone. The chain links TRBV11-3 to TRBJ1-1; a possible D gene is TRBD1 (6 bases). Trimming removed 3 bases at V and 4 bases at J, with 9 bases between. The CDR3 extends over 13 amino acids. CDR1 is SGHNT, CDR2 YENEEA, per germline. The CDR3 DNA follows: TGTGCCAGCAGCTTGAGCAGGGGCACTGAAGCTTTCTTT. Its translation: CASSLSRGTEAFF.

The V and J genes are TRBV21-1 and TRBJ1-1. TRBV21-1 corresponds to a pseudogene. The CDR3 is made up of 16 amino acids. CDR3 residues: CASSFEVATIRTEAFF. DNA of the CDR3: TGTGCCAGCAGTTTTGAGGTAGCTACAATTCGCACTGAAGCTTTCTTT.

As concerns this clone: One end of the junction does not line up with germline, which may come from a read error. This chain uses TRBV11-1 with TRBJ2-7; D call uncertain. From germline, CDR1 is SGHAT and CDR2 FQDESV (reference sequence). The CDR3 contains 13 residues. The chain's CDR3 is CASSLDQAYAQYF. The DNA of the CDR3 is TGTGCCAGCAGCTTAGACCAGGCCTACGCGCAGTACTTC. The complete variable domain, with remaining parts taken from reference TRBV11-1 and TRBJ2-7, reads EAEVAQSPRYKITEKSQAVAFWCDPISGHATLYWYRQILGQGPELLVQFQDESVVDDSQLPKDRFSAERLKGVDSTLKIQPAELGDSAMYLCASSLDQAYAQYFGPGTRLTVT.

V is TRBV6-6 and J is TRBJ1-1; 8 nucleotides align to TRBD1. The CDR3 contains 15 residues. Losses at the gene ends were 8 bases for V and 3 bases for J; bases not matched to a gene: 11. Germline V lookup: CDR1 MNHNY, CDR2 SVGAGI (reference sequence). The DNA for the CDR3 is TGTGCCAGCCTCGGTTTCGGACAGGGTTACACTGAAGCTTTCTTT. This sequence encodes CASLGFGQGYTEAFF.

This rearrangement joins TRBV9 to TRBJ2-1; D possibly corresponds to TRBD2 (5 bases). In germline, CDR1 is SGDLS, CDR2 YYNGEE. The V and J ends lost 3 bases and 8 bases respectively, with 12 bases between them. The CDR3 length is 13 residues. CDR3 protein: CASSELERHEQFF. The CDR3 DNA follows: TGTGCCAGCAGCGAACTAGAAAGACATGAGCAGTTCTTC.

The chain uses TRBV7-2 and TRBJ2-5; D is tentatively TRBD1 or TRBD2 (5 bases each). The V gene lost 6 bases and the J gene lost 4 bases, with 15 bases spanning the gap. The CDR3 spans 14 residues. In germline, CDR1 is SGHTA, CDR2 FQGNSA. CDR3 protein: CASSPYGAGETQYF. As DNA, the CDR3 is TGTGCCAGCAGTCCCTACGGGGCGGGAGAGACCCAGTACTTC.

The gene calls are TRBV27 and TRBJ1-5; D gene ambiguous. There are 12 residues in the CDR3. V lost 6 bases to trimming and J lost 2 bases, with 5 bases between them. CDR1 and CDR2 (germline): MNHEY, SMNVEV (reference sequence). CDR3 nucleotides: TGTGCCAGCAGATGGGGCAATCAGCCCCAGCATTTT. Residues: CASRWGNQPQHF.

V and J are TRBV9 and TRBJ2-3, with 10 bases aligning to TRBD2. Germline V gene data show CDR1 as SGDLS and CDR2 as YYNGEE. V shed 3 bases, J shed 5 bases, and the junction held 9 bases outside the gene matches. The CDR3 loop spans 16 amino acids. This chain's CDR3 is CASSARLAGMLDTQYF. CDR3 bases: TGTGCCAGCAGCGCAAGACTAGCGGGCATGTTAGATACGCAGTATTTT.

The chain uses TRBV11-2 and TRBJ2-2; D gene ambiguous. This CDR3 spans 15 amino acids. Germline V lookup: CDR1 SGHAT, CDR2 FQNNGV. Trimming removed 7 bases at V and 3 bases at J, with 15 bases between. CDR3 in amino acids: CASIQIRRHTGELFF. DNA for the CDR3: TGTGCCAGCATCCAGATTCGTCGACACACCGGGGAGCTGTTTTTT. Supplemented by reference TRBV11-2 and TRBJ2-2, the full variable domain reads EAGVAQSPRYKIIEKRQSVAFWCNPISGHATLYWYQQILGQGPKLLIQFQNNGVVDDSQLPKDRFSAERLKGVDSTLKIQPAKLEDSAVYLCASIQIRRHTGELFFGEGSRLTVL.

This clone was seen only once. The chain couples TRBV5-4 to TRBJ2-1; 8 nucleotides match TRBD1. CDR1 SGHNT and CDR2 YYREEE come from the germline V gene (reference sequence). V gave up 4 bases and J gave up 8 bases; unmatched junction bases: 8. The CDR3 runs 14 residues. The CDR3 nucleotides are TGTGCCAGCAGCCCGGGACAGGTTGGGGATGAGCAGTTCTTC. Its translation: CASSPGQVGDEQFF.

The chain couples TRBV7-2 to TRBJ1-1; no clear D gene. Germline loops: CDR1 SGHTA, CDR2 FQGNSA. V lost 2 bases and J lost 0, with 4 bases in between. This CDR3 is 13 amino acids long. Here the CDR3 reads CASSLRLNTEAFF. Here the CDR3 DNA reads TGTGCCAGCAGCTTAAGGTTGAACACTGAAGCTTTCTTT.

The CDR3 here is CASSLETGGNDEQFF. The CDR3 bases are TGTGCCAGCAGCTTGGAGACAGGGGGCAATGATGAGCAGTTCTTC. The genes are TRBV5-6 and TRBJ2-1, with 10 bases matching TRBD1. The V segment lost 0 bases and the J segment 8 bases; nucleotides outside the gene matches: 5. CDR1 and CDR2 (germline): SGHDT, YYEEEE. The CDR3 contains 15 residues. The whole variable domain, remainder taken from reference TRBV5-6 and TRBJ2-1, is DAGVTQSPTHLIKTRGQQVTLRCSPKSGHDTVSWYQQALGQGPQFIFQYYEEEERQRGNFPDRFSGHQFPNYSSELNVNALLLGDSALYLCASSLETGGNDEQFFGPGTRLTVL.

The chain combines TRBV28 with TRBJ2-7; D ambiguous. Trimming took off 6 bases at V and 6 bases at J, with 18 bases between the two ends. Looked up from germline, CDR1 is MDHEN and CDR2 is SYDVKM. This CDR3 is 14 amino acids long. This CDR3 reads CASSSYPGATEQYF. DNA for the CDR3: TGTGCCAGCAGCAGTTACCCCGGAGCCACCGAGCAGTACTTC.

The rearrangement uses TRBV5-1 and TRBJ1-3; D is unresolved. CDR3 size: 15 residues. Germline V gene sequence: CDR1 SGHRS, CDR2 YFSETQ. The ends were cut back, 3 bases at V and 0 bases at J, with 10 bases in the middle. The chain's CDR3 is CASSSDPSSGNTIYF. The CDR3 nucleotides are TGCGCCAGCAGCTCCGACCCGAGCTCTGGAAACACCATATATTTT.

This chain links TRBV11-2 with TRBJ1-2; weak D call: TRBD1 (5 bases). The CDR3 is 15 residues long. Trimming pared 4 bases from V and 5 bases from J, leaving 17 bases between. CDR1 SGHAT and CDR2 FQNNGV come from the germline V gene. The CDR3 sequence is CASSSPKGGGYGYTF. The CDR3 DNA follows: TGTGCCAGCAGCTCACCGAAGGGCGGGGGTTATGGCTACACCTTC. The complete variable domain, with remaining parts taken from reference TRBV11-2 and TRBJ1-2, reads EAGVAQSPRYKIIEKRQSVAFWCNPISGHATLYWYQQILGQGPKLLIQFQNNGVVDDSQLPKDRFSAERLKGVDSTLKIQPAKLEDSAVYLCASSSPKGGGYGYTFGSGTRLTVV.